One and the same sample provided the 31 T cell receptor beta chains below, sequenced in a study of Graves' ophthalmopathy and Graves' hyperthyroidism. The authors amplified TCR beta CDR3 regions from RNA transcripts. Scientists carried out first-round RT-PCR using HTBI primers and then a second-round multiplex PCR. TCRdb reanalysed the multiplex PCR reads using MiXCR and keeps one entry per CDR3 protein. The sample lists about 1.2 million distinct CDR3 sequences, about two fifths occurring once. The sequencing input was peripheral blood or thyroid tissue (not recorded which). The receptor source for this set is an adult man with Graves' hyperthyroidism.

This clonotype came up many times. The genes are TRBV7-8 and TRBJ2-6; perhaps TRBD2 as D (5 bases). The germline gives CDR1 SGHVS, CDR2 FQNEAQ. This CDR3 contains 17 residues. Trimming cost V 1 base and J 0 bases, with 10 bases left between them. CDR3 amino acids: CASSLGFGVSGANVLTF. In nucleotides, the CDR3 is TGTGCCAGCAGCTTAGGGTTCGGGGTCTCTGGGGCCAACGTCCTGACTTTC.

The rearrangement uses TRBV25-1 and TRBJ1-2; no clear D. CDR1 is MGHDK, CDR2 SYGVNS, per germline. V lost 8 bases and J lost 4, with 14 bases in between. CDR3 size: 13 residues. As DNA, the CDR3 is TGTGCCAGCGTCCCGAGGGAGTCCTATGGCTACACCTTC. Protein: CASVPRESYGYTF.

The chain recombines TRBV25-1 with TRBJ2-7; D might be TRBD1 (6 bases). V lost 4 bases, J lost 1 base, and 14 bases lay in between. The germline V gene has CDR1 MGHDK and CDR2 SYGVNS. The CDR3 is made up of 15 amino acids. CDR3 coding DNA: TGTGCCAGCAGTGCTAGGGGGTTTTCATCCTACGAGCAGTACTTC. This sequence encodes CASSARGFSSYEQYF.

V gene TRBV18 combines with J gene TRBJ2-7, with 9 bases fitting TRBD1. This CDR3 has 17 residues. Looked up from germline, CDR1 is KGHSH and CDR2 is LQKENI. Unmatched junction bases numbered 14, after V lost 2 bases and J lost 6 bases. In DNA form, the CDR3 reads TGTGCCAGCTCACCATACGGGACAGGGAGAAGGGGGATCGAGCAGTACTTC. Translated, it gives CASSPYGTGRRGIEQYF. The complete variable domain, with remaining parts taken from reference TRBV18 and TRBJ2-7, reads NAGVMQNPRHLVRRRGQEARLRCSPMKGHSHVYWYRQLPEEGLKFMVYLQKENIIDESGMPKERFSAEFPKEGPSILRIQQVVRGDSAAYFCASSPYGTGRRGIEQYFGPGTRLTVT.

This clonotype was seen ten or more times. The chain employs TRBV12-3 or TRBV12-4 and TRBJ2-6; D is perhaps TRBD1 (5 bases). Trimming took off 6 bases at V and 3 bases at J, with 12 bases between the two ends. CDR3 length: 15 amino acids. The CDR3 here is CASSPGSHGANVLTF. In nucleotides, the CDR3 is TGTGCCAGCAGCCCAGGGTCCCATGGGGCCAACGTCCTGACTTTC.

V is TRBV10-3 and J is TRBJ1-5; D may be TRBD1 (6 bases). The CDR3 sequence is 15 residues long. V lost 6 bases to trimming and J lost 3 bases, with 15 bases between them. CDR1 is ENHRY and CDR2 is SYGVKD in the germline V gene. CDR3 residues: CAISRRTGTNQPQHF. DNA for the CDR3: TGTGCCATCAGCAGACGCACAGGGACCAATCAGCCCCAGCATTTT.

As to this clonotype: A much larger clonotype is one base distant, so this may be a read error. The chain couples TRBV2 to TRBJ2-7; 7 bases map to TRBD2. CDR3 length: 15 amino acids. V lost 1 base and J lost 6; bases outside the gene matches: 9. In germline, CDR1 is SNHLY, CDR2 FYNNEI. Here the CDR3 DNA reads TGTGCCAGCAGTGAAGTCCGGGACTATCCCGCCGAGCAGTACTTC. This translates into CASSEVRDYPAEQYF.

This clonotype came up many times. The chain joins TRBV5-1 to TRBJ2-2; D is unclear. Trimming removed 0 bases at V and 7 bases at J, with 7 bases between. The germline gives CDR1 SGHRS, CDR2 YFSETQ. The CDR3 runs to 13 residues. The chain's CDR3 is CASSLAPGGELFF. Written as DNA, the CDR3 is TGCGCCAGCAGCTTGGCCCCGGGCGGGGAGCTGTTTTTT.

This chain joins TRBV4-2 and TRBJ2-7; no clear D. Per the germline V gene, CDR1 is LGHNA and CDR2 is YNFKEQ. Between the trimmed V and J ends, which lost 0 bases and 1 base, there was a span of 13 bases. The CDR3 spans 16 residues. The DNA of the CDR3 is TGTGCCAGCAGCCAAGATCCCCAGATTGGGTCCTACGAGCAGTACTTC. Protein sequence: CASSQDPQIGSYEQYF.

This clonotype was counted many times. The chain has TRBV10-3 and TRBJ2-2; TRBD1 matches at 7 bases. V dropped 11 bases and J dropped 7; count of bases not matched to a gene: 10. Germline CDR1 and CDR2: ENHRY and SYGVKD. The CDR3 length is 13 residues. The CDR3: CASSRDSLGELFF. CDR3 DNA: TGTGCCTCATCGAGGGACAGCCTCGGGGAGCTGTTTTTT.

CDR3: CASSYSRLGVSGANVLTF. CDR3 DNA: TGTGCCAGCAGTTACTCGAGGTTGGGGGTCTCTGGGGCCAACGTCCTGACTTTC. This chain joins TRBV6-5 and TRBJ2-6; the D call may be TRBD1 or TRBD2 (5 bases each). The ends were cut back, 0 bases at V and 0 bases at J, with 12 bases in the middle. This CDR3 spans 18 amino acids. Germline lookup yields CDR1 MNHEY and CDR2 SVGAGI.

This clonotype was picked up many times. The chain combines TRBV13 with TRBJ2-5; 8 positions match TRBD2. CDR1 and CDR2 from the germline V gene are PRHDT and FYEKMQ (reference sequence). The CDR3 has 15 amino acids. Losses at the gene ends were 3 bases for V and 5 bases for J; bases not matched to a gene: 8. The DNA for the CDR3 is TGTGCCAGCAGCTTTTCCGGGACTAGGGGGGAGACCCAGTACTTC. Residues: CASSFSGTRGETQYF.

V gene TRBV6-5 combines with J gene TRBJ2-7; TRBD2 agrees at 7 bases. Germline CDR1 reads MNHEY; CDR2 reads SVGAGI. The V gene end was trimmed by 8 bases and the J gene end by 2 bases; junction bases not matched to a gene: 6. There are 13 residues in the CDR3. The CDR3 DNA reads TGTGCCAGCCGAGTAACTAGCGCCTACGAGCAGTACTTC. Protein: CASRVTSAYEQYF.

This sequence joins TRBV10-2 and TRBJ1-5; the D gene is possibly TRBD1 (5 bases). Germline V CDR1 and CDR2: WSHSY, SAAADI. V dropped 2 bases and J dropped 6 bases, with 14 bases sitting between them. The CDR3 is made up of 15 amino acids. For the CDR3, the DNA is TGCGCCAGCAGTGAGGACAGTTCACGTTTTCAGCCCCAGCATTTT. As protein: CASSEDSSRFQPQHF.

The gene calls are TRBV4-3 and TRBJ1-6; no clear D gene. The CDR3 consists of 13 residues. Germline CDR1 LGHNA, CDR2 YSLEER. V was pared by 1 base and J by 11 bases, with 9 bases between. CDR3 DNA: TGCGCCAGCAGCCAAGGCCGGGCCCCACCCCTCCACTTT. Amino acids: CASSQGRAPPLHF.

This chain connects TRBV5-4 to TRBJ1-2, with D possibly TRBD1 on 6 matching bases. The CDR3 is 14 amino acids. CDR1 and CDR2 (germline): SGHNT, YYREEE (reference sequence). V lost 4 bases, J lost 6 bases, and 16 bases lay in between. CDR3 protein: CASSAGGRGDGYTF. The CDR3 nucleotides read TGTGCCAGCAGCGCGGGGGGGCGCGGAGATGGCTACACCTTC.

The V call is TRBV25-1, the J call TRBJ2-5, with D perhaps TRBD1 (6 bases). Germline V gene data show CDR1 as MGHDK and CDR2 as SYGVNS. The CDR3 is 15 residues long. The V gene lost 5 bases and the J gene lost 4 bases, with 17 bases spanning the gap. The CDR3 DNA is TGTGCCAGCAGTTTGGGGACACTCGCTGGAGAGACCCAGTACTTC. Residues: CASSLGTLAGETQYF. Using reference TRBV25-1 and TRBJ2-5 for the parts outside the CDR3, the full variable domain is EADIYQTPRYLVIGTGKKITLECSQTMGHDKMYWYQQDPGMELHLIHYSYGVNSTEKGDLSSESTVSRIRTEHFPLTLESARPSHTSQYLCASSLGTLAGETQYFGPGTRLLVL.

CDR3 bases: TGTGCCAGCAGCTTAGGGGACAGCGGGTTAGGGACCCAGTACTTC. Residues: CASSLGDSGLGTQYF. The chain carries TRBV7-2 and TRBJ2-5; TRBD1 is a possible D gene (7 bases). The CDR3 covers 15 residues. The germline V gene encodes CDR1 SGHTA and CDR2 FQGNSA. Trimming took 1 base from V and 7 from J, leaving 16 bases between them.

The V call is TRBV7-9, the J call TRBJ2-7, with 8 nucleotides matching TRBD1. The ends lost 5 bases at V and 0 bases at J; junction bases unmatched: 9. The CDR3 has 16 amino acids. Germline V gene lookup returns CDR1 SEHNR and CDR2 FQNEAQ (reference sequence). CDR3 sequence: CASSARTGRSSYEQYF. CDR3 nucleotide sequence: TGTGCCAGCAGCGCAAGGACAGGGAGGAGCTCCTACGAGCAGTACTTC.

The CDR3 DNA reads TGTGCCAGTAGTACGGGGGCCCGTACCTCTGGGAGCTCCTACGAGCAGTACTTC. Amino acids: CASSTGARTSGSSYEQYF. The chain uses TRBV19 and TRBJ2-7, with D perhaps assigned TRBD1 or TRBD2 (6 bases each). With 4 bases removed from V and 0 bases from J, the gap between germline ends came to 22 bases. The CDR3 covers 18 residues. Germline CDR1 is LNHDA and CDR2 is SQIVND (reference sequence).

This clonotype was recorded many times. This chain uses TRBV9 with TRBJ2-7; no definite D call. Trimming shortened V by 1 base and J by 6 bases, and 14 bases separated the two germline ends. The germline V gene has CDR1 SGDLS and CDR2 YYNGEE. CDR3 length: 14 residues. The CDR3 DNA reads TGTGCCAGCAGCGTAAGCTTTTCCGCGAGCGAGCAGTACTTC. Its protein product is CASSVSFSASEQYF.

This chain links TRBV9 with TRBJ2-2; unclear D gene. Germline CDR1 reads SGDLS; CDR2 reads YYNGEE. This CDR3 has 14 amino acids. Between the trimmed V and J ends, which lost 0 bases and 6 bases, there was a span of 9 bases. This chain's CDR3 is CASSVARLPGELFF. For the CDR3, the DNA is TGTGCCAGCAGCGTAGCAAGGCTTCCCGGGGAGCTGTTTTTT.

At least ten counts were recorded for this clonotype. V gene TRBV14 combines with J gene TRBJ1-4; D not resolved. The V gene lost 4 bases and the J gene lost 7 bases, with 13 bases spanning the gap. This CDR3 has 14 residues. Germline loops: CDR1 SGHDN, CDR2 FVKESK. The CDR3 region is CASSPDVFGEKLFF. The CDR3 coding sequence is TGTGCCAGCAGCCCGGACGTGTTCGGTGAAAAACTGTTTTTT.

There are many counts of this clonotype. The chain links TRBV20-1 to TRBJ2-5, with D perhaps matching TRBD2 (5 bases). The CDR3 spans 13 residues. Germline loops: CDR1 DFQATT, CDR2 SNEGSKA (reference sequence). The V end was cut by 3 bases, the J end by 1 base, with 9 bases between. CDR3 residues: CSARERLQETQYF. For the CDR3, the DNA is TGCAGTGCTAGGGAGCGGCTCCAAGAGACCCAGTACTTC.

This clonotype was picked up many times. This chain links TRBV15 with TRBJ1-4; 7 bases map to TRBD1. The CDR3 runs 16 residues. Germline V CDR1 and CDR2: LNHNV, YYDKDF (reference sequence). V trimming: 0 bases; J trimming: 5 bases; junction bases outside the gene matches: 6. This CDR3 is CATSRDVTGENEKLFF. CDR3 nucleotides: TGTGCCACCAGCAGAGACGTTACAGGGGAAAATGAAAAACTGTTTTTT.

The sample holds many counts of this clonotype. The chain carries TRBV20-1 and TRBJ2-7; 7 nucleotides align to TRBD1. Per germline, CDR1 DFQATT and CDR2 SNEGSKA (reference sequence). J was trimmed by 3 bases and V by 6 bases; bases with no gene match: 8. The CDR3 loop spans 13 amino acids. The CDR3 region has the DNA TGCAGTGCGACCCCGGGACAGATCTACGAGCAGTACTTC. Its translation: CSATPGQIYEQYF.

This clonotype was counted between two and nine times. The chain carries TRBV6-1 and TRBJ2-5; D not certain. The CDR3 totals 13 residues. V dropped 5 bases and J dropped 4 bases, with 11 bases sitting between them. The germline gives CDR1 MNHNS, CDR2 SASEGT. The CDR3 sequence: CASSSPGLETQYF. CDR3 DNA sequence: TGTGCCAGCAGTTCCCCCGGTCTAGAGACCCAGTACTTC.

This clonotype was counted at least ten times. The genes are TRBV12-3 or TRBV12-4 and TRBJ2-6; D is unresolved. The CDR3 runs to 14 residues. V was shortened by 5 bases and J by 0 bases, with 5 bases between the two germline ends. The CDR3: CASSIYSGANVLTF. The CDR3 coding sequence is TGTGCCAGCAGTATATACTCTGGGGCCAACGTCCTGACTTTC.

Note on this clonotype: This sequence may be a read error, since a much larger clone differs from it by one base. The chain combines TRBV4-3 with TRBJ2-5; possible D gene TRBD1, 6 bases. This CDR3 region has 15 residues. With 0 bases removed from V and 7 bases from J, the gap between germline ends came to 15 bases. CDR1 LGHNA and CDR2 YSLEER come from the germline V gene. The CDR3 sequence is CASSQDAGEYATQYF. CDR3 DNA: TGCGCCAGCAGCCAAGACGCAGGGGAGTACGCGACCCAGTACTTC.

This clonotype turned up a few times. J is TRBJ1-1 and V is TRBV3-1; D not certain. V gave up 1 base and J gave up 3 bases, with 9 bases separating them. This CDR3 spans 14 amino acids. Per the germline V gene, CDR1 is LGHDT and CDR2 is YNNKEL (reference sequence). Written as DNA, the CDR3 is TGTGCCAGCAGCCAAGGGGAGGGTTACACTGAAGCTTTCTTT. Residues: CASSQGEGYTEAFF.

This clonotype appeared a single time. The chain is built from TRBV29-1 and TRBJ1-1; D remains ambiguous. V was cut by 8 bases and J by 3 bases, with 13 bases left in between. Per germline, CDR1 SQVTM and CDR2 ANQGSEA. The CDR3 runs 12 residues. As DNA, the CDR3 is TGCAGCCCCAGGAGGCACTACACTGAAGCTTTCTTT. Translation gives CSPRRHYTEAFF.